The rows below give T cell receptor beta chains drawn from one sample of a study of blood T cell repertoires in COVID-19. Clones were sequenced by immunoSEQ multiplex PCR, and TCRdb holds only the in-frame ones, with some missing. The sample holds tens of thousands of clones; 88% are singletons and the top ten take 1.9%. Specimen: peripheral blood. The receptor set was obtained from a woman older than 75 with active or convalescent COVID-19. The CDR3 runs from the conserved cysteine through the conserved F or W. A D gene is named only where the DNA matches it firmly. Rows may omit the clone size; those that give it use once, few, many or a size class.

j_call v_call clone_size d_call cdr3_aa cdr3_nt
TRBJ2-5 TRBV24-1 - TRBD2 CATSDGREGFGETQYF TGTGCCACCAGTGATGGGCGGGAGGGGTTTGGAGAGACCCAGTACTTC
TRBJ1-2 TRBV6-1 - - CASSPRLGRYGYTF TGTGCCAGCAGCCCCCGGTTGGGGAGGTATGGCTACACCTTC
TRBJ2-7 TRBV29-1 - - CSAAVGRSYEQYF TGCAGCGCCGCCGTGGGCCGCTCCTACGAGCAGTACTTC
TRBJ1-1 TRBV7-9 - - CASSLLGGVTEAFF TGTGCCAGCAGCTTACTAGGGGGGGTGACTGAAGCTTTCTTT
TRBJ2-3 TRBV9 - - CASSVRLDPDTQYF TGTGCCAGCAGCGTACGGCTAGATCCAGATACGCAGTATTTT
TRBJ1-4 TRBV19 - TRBD1 CASSSRGAGGTNEKLFF TGTGCCAGTAGTTCCAGGGGGGCTGGCGGAACTAATGAAAAACTGTTTTTT
TRBJ2-3 TRBV27 - TRBD2 CASRIRTSGSWDTQYF TGTGCCAGCAGGATTCGGACTAGCGGGAGTTGGGATACGCAGTATTTT
TRBJ1-5 TRBV19 once - CASSIAPRPEMGPQHF TGTGCCAGTAGTATAGCCCCCAGACCGGAGATGGGGCCCCAGCATTTT
TRBJ1-2 TRBV3-1/TRBV3-2 - TRBD1 CASSPQSDRGCGYTF TGTGCCAGCAGCCCCCAGAGTGACAGGGGATGTGGCTACACCTTC
TRBJ2-7 TRBV29-1 - TRBD1 CSVVFPGTGSSYEQYF TGCAGCGTAGTATTTCCCGGGACAGGGAGCTCCTACGAGCAGTACTTC
TRBJ2-5 TRBV27 - TRBD2 CASSPSGTSPLTQYF TGTGCCAGCAGTCCGTCCGGGACTAGCCCATTGACCCAGTACTTC
TRBJ2-1 TRBV24-1 - - CATSPDGVLGQFF TGTGCCACCAGTCCCGACGGGGTTCTAGGGCAGTTCTTC
TRBJ2-7 TRBV9 once TRBD1 CASSVASGQGINEQYF TGTGCCAGCAGCGTAGCTTCCGGACAGGGAATAAACGAGCAGTACTTC
TRBJ2-7 TRBV6-5 - TRBD2 CASSHLAGARHEQYF TGTGCCAGCAGCCATTTAGCGGGGGCTCGCCACGAGCAGTACTTC
TRBJ2-2 TRBV4-2 - - CASSQWARGINTGELFF TGTGCCAGCAGCCAATGGGCCAGGGGCATTAACACCGGGGAGCTGTTTTTT
TRBJ2-7 TRBV7-2 - TRBD1 CASSPSRGQGAQSYEQYF TGTGCCAGCAGCCCCAGTCGCGGACAGGGGGCGCAGTCCTACGAGCAGTACTTC
TRBJ1-6 TRBV15 - - CATSQQVSYNSPLHF TGTGCCACCAGCCAACAGGTCTCCTATAATTCACCCCTCCACTTT
TRBJ1-2 TRBV11-3 - TRBD1 CASSSDRVYGYTF TGTGCCAGCAGCTCGGACAGGGTCTATGGCTACACCTTC
TRBJ2-7 TRBV4-3 - - CASSQDRGYEQYF TGCGCCAGCAGCCAAGACAGGGGCTACGAGCAGTACTTC
TRBJ2-7 TRBV3-1/TRBV3-2 - TRBD2 CASSEIWGGSPYEQYF TGTGCCAGCAGCGAAATTTGGGGAGGGAGTCCCTACGAGCAGTACTTC
TRBJ2-5 TRBV6-2/TRBV6-3 - - CASSPQVQTQYF TGTGCCAGCAGTCCCCAGGTGCAGACCCAGTACTTC
TRBJ2-7 TRBV11-2 - TRBD2 CASSIGTSTEQYF TGTGCCAGCAGCATCGGGACTAGCACCGAGCAGTACTTC
TRBJ1-1 TRBV5-1 - TRBD1 CASTPGQTNTEAFF TGCGCCAGCACCCCGGGACAGACGAACACTGAAGCTTTCTTT
TRBJ1-1 TRBV20-1 - - CSASKDMNTEAFF TGCAGTGCTAGTAAGGACATGAACACTGAAGCTTTCTTT
TRBJ1-1 TRBV12-5 - - CASGFLEGDITEAFF TGTGCTAGTGGTTTTCTGGAGGGTGATATCACTGAAGCTTTCTTT
TRBJ2-3 TRBV4-3 - TRBD2 CASSQVGGASDTQYF TGCGCCAGCAGCCAAGTCGGGGGGGCCTCAGATACGCAGTATTTT
TRBJ2-2 TRBV5-8 - - CASSFKGRNTGELFF TGTGCCAGCAGCTTCAAAGGGAGAAACACCGGGGAGCTGTTTTTT
TRBJ2-1 TRBV9 - TRBD2 CASSVEGLAGLVNEQFF TGTGCCAGCAGCGTAGAGGGACTAGCGGGATTGGTCAATGAGCAGTTCTTC
TRBJ2-7 TRBV25-1 - - CASSDPGTGEEQYF TGTGCCAGCAGTGACCCGGGGACTGGGGAAGAGCAGTACTTC
TRBJ1-2 TRBV7-9 - - CASRFDRPRNYGYTF TGTGCCAGCAGATTTGACAGGCCTAGGAACTATGGCTACACCTTC
TRBJ1-3 TRBV12-3/TRBV12-4 - - CASSFGNTIYF TGTGCCAGCAGTTTCGGTAACACCATATATTTT
TRBJ2-1 TRBV12-1 few - CASSPGLAGEDEQFF TGTGCCAGCAGCCCGGGACTAGCGGGAGAGGATGAGCAGTTCTTC
TRBJ2-7 TRBV7-2 - - CASSLSRYEQYF TGTGCCAGCAGCTTATCCCGCTACGAGCAGTACTTC
TRBJ2-7 TRBV19 - TRBD1 CASSPGTGYEQYF TGTGCCAGTAGTCCCGGGACAGGCTACGAGCAGTACTTC
TRBJ1-5 TRBV5-1 - - CASSLLDSFNQPQHF TGCGCCAGCAGCTTGTTGGACAGTTTCAATCAGCCCCAGCATTTT
TRBJ2-1 TRBV9 - TRBD2 CASGTSGSTDEQFF TGTGCCAGCGGGACTAGCGGGAGTACCGATGAGCAGTTCTTC